Listed here are 4 T cell receptor beta chains from one sample, sequenced in a study of T cell responses to AZD1222 COVID-19 vaccine. The protocol was immunoSEQ multiplex PCR, while the TCRdb copy is restricted to in-frame clones and leaves out a portion. The sample holds under 120,000 clones, roughly 85% seen once. The starting material was peripheral blood, obtained 28 days after the second AZD1222 dose. All receptors come from an adult who received the AZD1222 COVID-19 vaccine.

V and J are TRBV19 and TRBJ1-1, with 7 bases identical to TRBD1. The CDR3 is 13 amino acids. Germline lookup yields CDR1 LNHDA and CDR2 SQIVND (reference sequence). J lost 8 bases, V lost 4 bases, and 7 bases had no gene match. The CDR3 is CASSSRDRREAFF. Written as DNA, the CDR3 is TGTGCCAGTAGTAGCCGGGACAGACGAGAAGCTTTCTTT.

The V gene is TRBV6-5, the J gene TRBJ2-3, with a possible D match to TRBD1 (6 bases). V was shortened by 5 bases and J by 1 base, with 10 bases between the two germline ends. The V gene's germline CDR1 is MNHEY and CDR2 SVGAGI. The CDR3 has 14 amino acids. The CDR3 sequence is CASSPGAGTDTQYF. DNA for the CDR3: TGTGCCAGCAGTCCAGGGGCGGGCACAGATACGCAGTATTTT.

J is TRBJ2-3 and V is TRBV2; 12 bases match TRBD2. Per germline, CDR1 SNHLY and CDR2 FYNNEI. The CDR3 runs 14 residues. The V and J ends lost 1 base and 9 bases, in that order; junction bases with no gene match: 2. The CDR3 loop is CASSEGLAGGTQYF. Here the CDR3 DNA reads TGTGCCAGCAGTGAAGGGCTAGCGGGAGGGACGCAGTATTTT. Based on the CDR3 plus reference TRBV2 and TRBJ2-3, the full variable domain is EPEVTQTPSHQVTQMGQEVILRCVPISNHLYFYWYRQILGQKVEFLVSFYNNEISEKSEIFDDQFSVERPDGSNFTLKIRSTKLEDSAMYFCASSEGLAGGTQYFGPGTRLTVL.

The CDR3 here is CASSPEGRNSYGYTF. The DNA of the CDR3 is TGCGCCAGCAGCCCGGAAGGGAGAAATTCCTATGGCTACACCTTC. The chain joins TRBV5-1 to TRBJ1-2; no reliable D call. This CDR3 is 15 amino acids long. The V gene's germline CDR1 is SGHRS and CDR2 YFSETQ. V shed 4 bases and J shed 4 bases, with 17 bases lying between them.